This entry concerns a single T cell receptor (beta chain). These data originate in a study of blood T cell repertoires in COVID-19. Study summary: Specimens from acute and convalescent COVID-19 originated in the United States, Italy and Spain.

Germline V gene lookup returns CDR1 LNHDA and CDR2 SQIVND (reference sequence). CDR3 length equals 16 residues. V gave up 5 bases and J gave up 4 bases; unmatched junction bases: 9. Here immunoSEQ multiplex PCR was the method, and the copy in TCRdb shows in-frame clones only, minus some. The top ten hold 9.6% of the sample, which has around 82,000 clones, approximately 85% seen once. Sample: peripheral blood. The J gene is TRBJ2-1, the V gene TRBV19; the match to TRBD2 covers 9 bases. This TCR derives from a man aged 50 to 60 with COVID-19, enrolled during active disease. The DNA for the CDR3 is TGTGCCAGTAGTCCAACCCCTAGCGGGGCATACAATGAGCAGTTCTTC. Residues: CASSPTPSGAYNEQFF.